At least ten counts were recorded for the clone carrying this TCR beta chain. Its specificity is not known. Time point in this sample: newly diagnosed GD, antithyroid drugs for less than 3 months. The TCR library was prepared using RNA isolated from PBMCs. The data were taken from a study of regulatory T cells in long-lasting Graves disease. Findings and caveats of the study: Having only a small sample size may have limited accuracy. The study examined only peripheral blood, not thyroid tissue.

iRepertoire HTBI primers and Arm-PCR of CDR3 regions built TCR beta libraries. TCRdb re-called the multiplex PCR reads with MiXCR, one entry per CDR3 protein. The table lists hundreds of thousands of distinct CDR3 sequences, about 11% of them singletons, with approximately 9.6% in the top ten. Between the trimmed V and J ends, which lost 3 bases and 2 bases, there was a span of 10 bases. CDR1 DFQATT and CDR2 SNEGSKA come from the germline V gene (reference sequence). This CDR3 is built from 13 residues. This same sample was also part of a study on T cells in Graves' hyperthyroidism and ophthalmopathy. That paper adds: Primed by the HTBI set, a first-round RT-PCR was run on the TCR CDR3.

The gene calls are TRBV20-1 and TRBJ2-5; D gene unclear. This clonotype originated in a young woman with Graves disease. This specimen was peripheral blood mononuclear cells (PBMCs), taken at new diagnosis, from a patient treated with antithyroid drugs. CDR3 nucleotide sequence: TGCAGTGCTAGTTCGTGGGATCAAGAGACCCAGTACTTC. Protein sequence: CSASSWDQETQYF.